This T cell receptor (beta chain) comes out of a study of T cells expressing NK-cell markers. On the study more broadly: According to the study, TCR beta repertoires originated from sorted CD3+CD56+NKG2C+, CD3+CD56+NKG2C- and CD3+CD56-NKG2C+ T cells. Study-level points and caveats: In a handful of donors, dominant NKG2C+ clonotypes were roughly 1.0-8% of CD8+ T cells. In four donors, dominant clonotypes made up about 25-60.1% of CD3+CD56-NKG2C+ cells.

Germline V CDR1 and CDR2: SGHNT, YENEEA. The CDR3 totals 15 residues. On this clonotype: The target antigen is unknown.

One entry per CDR3 protein, without DNA, is what TCRdb gives after re-calling the 5' RACE reads. The repertoire table contains 150,000 to 180,000 distinct CDR3 sequences. The chain links TRBV11-3 to TRBJ2-4; TCRdb's D gene call, TRBD2, goes unchecked for lack of DNA. The sequencing input was blood T cells: a sorted CD56 or NKG2C T cell subset, CD4+ or CD8+ T cells, or bulk PBMC T cells (not recorded which). The clonotype was recovered from a woman aged 45-60 years in good health. The CDR3: CASSLDRTSGNIQYF.